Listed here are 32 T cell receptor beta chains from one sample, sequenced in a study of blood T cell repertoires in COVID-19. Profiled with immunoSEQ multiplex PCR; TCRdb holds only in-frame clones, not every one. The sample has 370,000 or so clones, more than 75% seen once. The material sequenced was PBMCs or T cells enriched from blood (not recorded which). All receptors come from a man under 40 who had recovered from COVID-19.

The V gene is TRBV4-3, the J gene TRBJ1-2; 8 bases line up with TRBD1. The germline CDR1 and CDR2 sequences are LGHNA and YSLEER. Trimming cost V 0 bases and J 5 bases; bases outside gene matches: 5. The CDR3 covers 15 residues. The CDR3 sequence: CASSQDQGDRYGYTF. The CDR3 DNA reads TGCGCCAGCAGCCAAGATCAGGGGGACAGGTATGGCTACACCTTC.

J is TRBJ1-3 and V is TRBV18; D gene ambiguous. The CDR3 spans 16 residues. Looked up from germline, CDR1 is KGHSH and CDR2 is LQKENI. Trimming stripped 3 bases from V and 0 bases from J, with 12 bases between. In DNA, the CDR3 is TGTGCCAGCTCACCTGACCGGGTCTACTCTGGAAACACCATATATTTT. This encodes CASSPDRVYSGNTIYF.

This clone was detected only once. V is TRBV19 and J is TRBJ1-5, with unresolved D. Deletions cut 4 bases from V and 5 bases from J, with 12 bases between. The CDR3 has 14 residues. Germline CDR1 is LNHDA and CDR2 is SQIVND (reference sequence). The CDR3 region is CASSSGLGHQPQHF. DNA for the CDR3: TGTGCCAGTAGTAGTGGACTTGGACATCAGCCCCAGCATTTT.

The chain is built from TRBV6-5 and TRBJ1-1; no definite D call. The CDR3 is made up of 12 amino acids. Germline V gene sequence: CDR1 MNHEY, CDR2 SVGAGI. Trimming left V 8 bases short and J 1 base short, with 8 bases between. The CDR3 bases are TGTGCCAGCCTTAACGGGAACACTGAAGCTTTCTTT. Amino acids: CASLNGNTEAFF.

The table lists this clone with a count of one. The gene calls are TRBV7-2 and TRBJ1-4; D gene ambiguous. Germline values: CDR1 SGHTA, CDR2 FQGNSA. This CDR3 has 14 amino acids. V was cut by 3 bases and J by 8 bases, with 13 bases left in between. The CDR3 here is CASSFWGDEEKLFF. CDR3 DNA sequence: TGTGCCAGCAGCTTTTGGGGAGATGAGGAAAAACTGTTTTTT. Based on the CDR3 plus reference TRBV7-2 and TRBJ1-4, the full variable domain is GAGVSQSPSNKVTEKGKDVELRCDPISGHTALYWYRQSLGQGLEFLIYFQGNSAPDKSGLPSDRFSAERTGGSVSTLTIQRTQQEDSAVYLCASSFWGDEEKLFFGSGTQLSVL.

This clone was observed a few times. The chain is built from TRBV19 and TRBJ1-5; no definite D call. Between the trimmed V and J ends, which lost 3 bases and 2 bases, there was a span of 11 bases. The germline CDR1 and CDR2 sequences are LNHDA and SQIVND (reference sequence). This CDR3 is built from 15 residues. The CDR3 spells CASSMGYSRNQPQHF. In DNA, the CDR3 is TGTGCCAGTAGTATGGGTTACAGTCGCAATCAGCCCCAGCATTTT.

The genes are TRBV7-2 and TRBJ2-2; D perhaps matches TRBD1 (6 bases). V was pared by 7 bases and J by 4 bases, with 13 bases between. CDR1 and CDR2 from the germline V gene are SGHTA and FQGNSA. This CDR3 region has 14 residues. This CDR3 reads CASTKKQGTGELFF. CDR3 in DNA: TGTGCCAGCACCAAGAAACAGGGCACCGGGGAGCTGTTTTTT.

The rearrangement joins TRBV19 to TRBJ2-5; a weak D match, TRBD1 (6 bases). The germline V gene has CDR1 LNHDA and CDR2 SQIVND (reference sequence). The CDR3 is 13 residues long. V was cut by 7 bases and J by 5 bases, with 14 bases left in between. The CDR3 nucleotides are TGTGCCAGTATGAACAGGGCGGCGGAGACCCAGTACTTC. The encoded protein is CASMNRAAETQYF.

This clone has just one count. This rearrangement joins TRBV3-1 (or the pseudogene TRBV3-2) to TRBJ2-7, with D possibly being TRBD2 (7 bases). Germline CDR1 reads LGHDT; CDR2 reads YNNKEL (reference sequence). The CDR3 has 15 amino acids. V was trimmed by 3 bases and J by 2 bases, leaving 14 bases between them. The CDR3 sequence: CASSQLGGPTYEQYF. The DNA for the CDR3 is TGTGCCAGCAGCCAGTTGGGGGGGCCCACCTACGAGCAGTACTTC.

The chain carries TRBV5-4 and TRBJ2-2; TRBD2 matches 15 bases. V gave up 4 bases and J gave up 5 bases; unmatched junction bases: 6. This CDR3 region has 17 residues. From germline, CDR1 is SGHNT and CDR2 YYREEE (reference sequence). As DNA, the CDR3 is TGTGCCAGCAGCAGACTCGGGACTAGCGGGGGGACCGGGGAGCTGTTTTTT. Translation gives CASSRLGTSGGTGELFF.

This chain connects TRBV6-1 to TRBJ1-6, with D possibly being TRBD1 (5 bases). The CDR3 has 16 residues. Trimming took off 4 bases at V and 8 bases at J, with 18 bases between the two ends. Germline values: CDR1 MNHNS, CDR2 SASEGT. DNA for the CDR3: TGTGCCAGCAGTGCCCGGACGGGGGGAGGATATTCACCCCTCCACTTT. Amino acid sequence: CASSARTGGGYSPLHF.

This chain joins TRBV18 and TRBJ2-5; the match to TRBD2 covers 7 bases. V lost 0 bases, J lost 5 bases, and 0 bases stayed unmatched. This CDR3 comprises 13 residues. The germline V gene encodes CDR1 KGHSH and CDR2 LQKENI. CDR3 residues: CASSPPSGETQYF. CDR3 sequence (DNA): TGTGCCAGCTCACCACCTAGCGGGGAGACCCAGTACTTC.

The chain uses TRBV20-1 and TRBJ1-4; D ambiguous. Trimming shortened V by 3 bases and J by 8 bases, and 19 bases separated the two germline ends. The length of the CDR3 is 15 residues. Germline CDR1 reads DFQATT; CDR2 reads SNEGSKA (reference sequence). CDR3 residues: CSASPPEGPREKLFF. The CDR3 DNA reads TGCAGTGCTAGTCCCCCCGAGGGCCCTCGAGAAAAACTGTTTTTT.

CDR3 bases: TGTGCCTGGAGGAGACTTCAAGACAACTATGGCTACACCTTC. It is translated as CAWRRLQDNYGYTF. The chain combines TRBV30 with TRBJ1-2; D uncertain. The V end lost 3 bases, the J end lost 2 bases, and 13 bases lay between the germline ends. The germline V gene has CDR1 GTSNPN and CDR2 SVGIG (reference sequence). The length of the CDR3 is 14 residues.

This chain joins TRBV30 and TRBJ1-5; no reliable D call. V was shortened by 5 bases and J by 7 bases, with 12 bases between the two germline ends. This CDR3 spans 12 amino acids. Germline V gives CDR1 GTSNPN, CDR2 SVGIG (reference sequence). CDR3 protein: CAWASVGQPQHF. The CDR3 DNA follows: TGTGCCTGGGCCTCCGTGGGCCAGCCCCAGCATTTT.

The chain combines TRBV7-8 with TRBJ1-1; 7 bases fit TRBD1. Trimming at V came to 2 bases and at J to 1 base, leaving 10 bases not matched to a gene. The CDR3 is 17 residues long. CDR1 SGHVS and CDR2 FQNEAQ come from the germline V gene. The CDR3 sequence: CASSLLRPGQRNTEAFF. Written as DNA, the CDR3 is TGTGCCAGCAGCTTACTCCGACCGGGACAGAGGAACACTGAAGCTTTCTTT. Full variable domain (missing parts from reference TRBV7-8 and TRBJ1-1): GAGVSQSPRYKVAKRGQDVALRCDPISGHVSLFWYQQALGQGPEFLTYFQNEAQLDKSGLPSDRFFAERPEGSVSTLKIQRTQQEDSAVYLCASSLLRPGQRNTEAFFGQGTRLTVV.

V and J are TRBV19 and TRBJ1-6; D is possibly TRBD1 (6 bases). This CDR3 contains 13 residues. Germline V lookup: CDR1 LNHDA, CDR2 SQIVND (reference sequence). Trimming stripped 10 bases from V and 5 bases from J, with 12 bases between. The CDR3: CATRDTNNSPLHF. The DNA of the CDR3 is TGTGCCACCCGGGACACAAATAATTCACCCCTCCACTTT.

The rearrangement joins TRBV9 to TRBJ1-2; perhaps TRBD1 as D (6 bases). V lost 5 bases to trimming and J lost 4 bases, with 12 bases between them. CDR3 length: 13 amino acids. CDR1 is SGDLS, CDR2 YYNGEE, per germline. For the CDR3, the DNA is TGTGCCAGCAGTGCAAACAGGGCCTATGGCTACACCTTC. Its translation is CASSANRAYGYTF.

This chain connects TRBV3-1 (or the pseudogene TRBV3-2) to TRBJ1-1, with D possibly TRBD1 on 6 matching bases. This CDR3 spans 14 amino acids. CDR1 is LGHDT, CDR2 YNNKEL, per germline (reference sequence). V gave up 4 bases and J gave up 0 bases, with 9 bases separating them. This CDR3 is CASSPTGLNTEAFF. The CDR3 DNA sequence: TGTGCCAGCAGCCCGACAGGACTGAACACTGAAGCTTTCTTT.

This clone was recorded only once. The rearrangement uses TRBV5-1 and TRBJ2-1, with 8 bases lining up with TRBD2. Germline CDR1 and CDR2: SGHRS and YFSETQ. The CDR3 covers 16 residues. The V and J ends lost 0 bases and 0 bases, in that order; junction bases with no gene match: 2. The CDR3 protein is CASSLERGSSYNEQFF. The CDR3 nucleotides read TGCGCCAGCAGCTTGGAGCGGGGGAGCTCCTACAATGAGCAGTTCTTC.

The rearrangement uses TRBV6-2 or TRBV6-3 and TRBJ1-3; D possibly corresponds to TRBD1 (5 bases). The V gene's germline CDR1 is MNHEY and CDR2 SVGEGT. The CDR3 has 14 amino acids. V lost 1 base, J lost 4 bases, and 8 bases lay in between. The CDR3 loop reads CASSYFRGGNTIYF. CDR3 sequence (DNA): TGTGCCAGCAGTTACTTTAGGGGAGGAAACACCATATATTTT.

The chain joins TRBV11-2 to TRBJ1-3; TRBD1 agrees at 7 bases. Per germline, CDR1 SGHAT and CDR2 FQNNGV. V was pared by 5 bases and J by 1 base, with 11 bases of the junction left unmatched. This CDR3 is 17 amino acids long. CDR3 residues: CASSGIGAQGSGNTIYF. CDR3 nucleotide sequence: TGTGCCAGCAGCGGGATTGGGGCACAGGGGTCTGGAAACACCATATATTTT.

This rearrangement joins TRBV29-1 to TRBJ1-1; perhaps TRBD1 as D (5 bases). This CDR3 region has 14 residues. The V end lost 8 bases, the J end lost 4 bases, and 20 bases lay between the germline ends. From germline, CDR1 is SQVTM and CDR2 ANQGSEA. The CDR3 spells CSSNSPGGGTEAFF. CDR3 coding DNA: TGCAGCTCCAATTCTCCCGGGGGAGGCACTGAAGCTTTCTTT. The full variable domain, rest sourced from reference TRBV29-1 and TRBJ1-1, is SAVISQKPSRDICQRGTSLTIQCQVDSQVTMMFWYRQQPGQSLTLIATANQGSEATYESGFVIDKFPISRPNLTFSTLTVSNMSPEDSSIYLCSSNSPGGGTEAFFGQGTRLTVV.

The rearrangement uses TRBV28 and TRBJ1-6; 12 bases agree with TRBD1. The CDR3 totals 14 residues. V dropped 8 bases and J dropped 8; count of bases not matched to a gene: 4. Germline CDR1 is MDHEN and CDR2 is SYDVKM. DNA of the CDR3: TGTGCCAGCCACCGGGACAGGGGGCATTCACCCCTCCACTTT. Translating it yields CASHRDRGHSPLHF.

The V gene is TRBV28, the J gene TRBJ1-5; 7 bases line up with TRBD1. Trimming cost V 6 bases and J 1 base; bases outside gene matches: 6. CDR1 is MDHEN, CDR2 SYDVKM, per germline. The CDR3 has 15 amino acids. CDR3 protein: CASSLGQASNQPQHF. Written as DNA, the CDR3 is TGTGCCAGCAGCCTAGGACAGGCGAGCAATCAGCCCCAGCATTTT.

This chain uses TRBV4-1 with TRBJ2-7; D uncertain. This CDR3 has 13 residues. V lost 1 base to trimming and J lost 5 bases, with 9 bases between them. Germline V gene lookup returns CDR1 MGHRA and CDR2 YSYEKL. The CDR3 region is CASSQGGSNEQYF. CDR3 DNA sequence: TGCGCCAGCAGCCAAGGAGGATCGAACGAGCAGTACTTC.

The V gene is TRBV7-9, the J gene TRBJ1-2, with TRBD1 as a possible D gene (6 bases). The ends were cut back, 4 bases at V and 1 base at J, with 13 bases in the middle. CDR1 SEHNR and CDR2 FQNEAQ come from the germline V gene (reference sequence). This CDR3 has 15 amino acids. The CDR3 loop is CASSYGTILNYGYTF. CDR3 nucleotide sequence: TGTGCCAGCAGCTACGGGACAATCCTTAACTATGGCTACACCTTC.

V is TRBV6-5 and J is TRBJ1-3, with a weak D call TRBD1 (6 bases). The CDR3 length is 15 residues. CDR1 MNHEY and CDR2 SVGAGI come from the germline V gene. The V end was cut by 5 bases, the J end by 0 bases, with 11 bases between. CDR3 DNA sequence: TGTGCCAGCAGTCAGGACAGCAACTCTGGAAACACCATATATTTT. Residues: CASSQDSNSGNTIYF.

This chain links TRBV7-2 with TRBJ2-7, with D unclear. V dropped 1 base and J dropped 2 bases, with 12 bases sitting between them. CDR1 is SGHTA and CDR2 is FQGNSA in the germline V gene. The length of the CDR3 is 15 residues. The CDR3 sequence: CASSLGGHSAYEQYF. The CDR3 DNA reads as TGTGCCAGCAGCTTAGGAGGTCACTCGGCCTACGAGCAGTACTTC.

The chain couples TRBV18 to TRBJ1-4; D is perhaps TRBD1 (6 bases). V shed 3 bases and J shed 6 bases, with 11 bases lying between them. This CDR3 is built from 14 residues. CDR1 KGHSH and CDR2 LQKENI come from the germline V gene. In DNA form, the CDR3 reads TGTGCCAGCTCACCGGGGGGGCAGTATGAAAAACTGTTTTTT. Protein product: CASSPGGQYEKLFF.

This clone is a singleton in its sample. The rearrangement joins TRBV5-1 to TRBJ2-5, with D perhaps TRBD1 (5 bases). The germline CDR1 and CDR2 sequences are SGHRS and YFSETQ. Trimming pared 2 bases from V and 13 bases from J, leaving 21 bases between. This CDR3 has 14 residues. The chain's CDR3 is CASSFDGPVQGRYF. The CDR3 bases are TGCGCCAGCAGCTTTGACGGGCCCGTGCAGGGTCGGTACTTC.

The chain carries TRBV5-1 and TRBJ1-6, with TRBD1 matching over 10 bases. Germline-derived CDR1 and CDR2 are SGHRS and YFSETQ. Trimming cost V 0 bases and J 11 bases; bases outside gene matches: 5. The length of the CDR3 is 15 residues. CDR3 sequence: CASSLAGQGFAPLHF. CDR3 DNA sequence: TGCGCCAGCAGCTTGGCGGGACAGGGGTTTGCACCCCTCCACTTT.